The 14 T cell receptor beta chains below were found in one sample sequenced in a study of shared clonotypes between healthy human individuals. As defined, naive CD8 cells were CD45RO-negative and positively selected for CCR7, with terminally differentiated effector memory CD45RA+ cells excluded. The data were produced by immunoSEQ multiplex PCR, yet TCRdb's version contains in-frame clones alone and is incomplete. The table has some 2.1 million clones, about 95% seen once. The material sequenced was naive CD8+ T cells sorted from blood. The source of these receptors is a man between 18 and 35 years old in good health.

This rearrangement joins TRBV2 to TRBJ1-2; 9 nucleotides align to TRBD1. Per germline, CDR1 SNHLY and CDR2 FYNNEI. The CDR3 covers 17 residues. The V segment lost 3 bases and the J segment 1 base; nucleotides outside the gene matches: 9. The DNA of the CDR3 is TGTGCCAGCAGTGACCCCGGGACAGGGCGGCTTAACTATGGCTACACCTTC. Encoded protein: CASSDPGTGRLNYGYTF.

V is TRBV19 and J is TRBJ1-1; D uncertain. Germline V lookup: CDR1 LNHDA, CDR2 SQIVND (reference sequence). The CDR3 length is 14 residues. V lost 4 bases and J lost 1, with 10 bases in between. The CDR3 region is CASSTAWGNTEAFF. Written as DNA, the CDR3 is TGTGCCAGTAGTACGGCCTGGGGGAACACTGAAGCTTTCTTT.

The chain is built from TRBV2 and TRBJ2-5; TRBD2 matches 14 bases. This CDR3 has 15 amino acids. Germline trimming cut 7 bases from V and 1 base from J; bases unmatched to any gene: 2. Germline lookup yields CDR1 SNHLY and CDR2 FYNNEI. CDR3 sequence reads: CASNGLAGGQETQYF. CDR3 bases: TGTGCCAGCAATGGACTAGCGGGGGGCCAAGAGACCCAGTACTTC.

V gene TRBV5-1 combines with J gene TRBJ1-1, with D possibly being TRBD1 (6 bases). This CDR3 has 13 residues. Germline V CDR1 and CDR2: SGHRS, YFSETQ. V was trimmed by 0 bases and J by 6 bases, leaving 9 bases between them. The CDR3 DNA sequence: TGCGCCAGCAGCTTGGGGACAGACGCTGAAGCTTTCTTT. Amino acid sequence: CASSLGTDAEAFF.

The chain links TRBV9 to TRBJ1-6, with a weak D call TRBD1 (5 bases). The CDR3 sequence is 14 residues long. V shed 4 bases and J shed 9 bases, with 14 bases lying between them. Germline-derived CDR1 and CDR2 are SGDLS and YYNGEE. The CDR3 bases are TGTGCCAGCAGCCCTCAGGGAACGGGTTCACCCCTCCACTTT. Translating gives CASSPQGTGSPLHF.

The CDR3: CATSYAGDDYNEQFF. The CDR3 bases are TGTGCCACCAGTTACGCGGGAGACGACTACAATGAGCAGTTCTTC. The V gene is TRBV15, the J gene TRBJ2-1; 7 bases match TRBD2. CDR1 and CDR2 (germline): LNHNV, YYDKDF (reference sequence). The CDR3 runs to 15 residues. Losses at the gene ends were 6 bases for V and 3 bases for J; bases not matched to a gene: 8.

The chain recombines TRBV7-9 with TRBJ2-3; D may correspond to TRBD1 or TRBD2 (5 bases each). Trimming cost V 4 bases and J 5 bases, with 16 bases left between them. Germline CDR1 is SEHNR and CDR2 is FQNEAQ (reference sequence). The CDR3 loop spans 15 amino acids. CDR3 nucleotide sequence: TGTGCCAGCAGCTCCCGGGACCGCCTTATAGATACGCAGTATTTT. This gives the protein CASSSRDRLIDTQYF.

The chain couples TRBV6-6 to TRBJ2-7; D gene unclear. CDR3 size: 12 residues. V lost 5 bases, J lost 6 bases, and 11 bases lay in between. The germline gives CDR1 MNHNY, CDR2 SVGAGI (reference sequence). The CDR3 DNA is TGTGCCAGCAGTGCTAATTCTGTCGAGCAGTACTTC. It codes for CASSANSVEQYF.

This rearrangement joins TRBV13 to TRBJ2-1; 7 nucleotides match TRBD2. CDR1 PRHDT and CDR2 FYEKMQ come from the germline V gene (reference sequence). This CDR3 is built from 16 residues. The V segment lost 5 bases and the J segment 1 base; nucleotides outside the gene matches: 8. The CDR3 protein is CASSPRAGLSYNEQFF. The DNA of the CDR3 is TGTGCCAGCAGCCCCCGAGCGGGGCTGTCCTACAATGAGCAGTTCTTC.

Regarding this clone: This same CDR3 is encoded by further DNA sequences in the sample. The genes are TRBV27 and TRBJ1-4; 9 nucleotides agree with TRBD1. The CDR3 has 14 residues. V lost 5 bases to trimming and J lost 7 bases; unmatched junction nucleotides: 5. In germline, CDR1 is MNHEY, CDR2 SMNVEV (reference sequence). CDR3 residues: CASSLTGGSEKLFF. CDR3 coding DNA: TGTGCCAGCAGTCTGACAGGGGGAAGTGAAAAACTGTTTTTT.

V and J are TRBV27 and TRBJ2-7; maybe TRBD2 (6 bases). CDR1 is MNHEY, CDR2 SMNVEV, per germline (reference sequence). Trimming removed 3 bases at V and 7 bases at J, with 19 bases between. This CDR3 spans 15 amino acids. CDR3 DNA sequence: TGTGCCAGCAGTTTGGTTATTGGGGGGAACGGAGAGCAGTACTTC. Translating gives CASSLVIGGNGEQYF.

This clone was observed a few times. The chain couples TRBV4-2 to TRBJ1-1, with D unresolved. The CDR3 is made up of 13 amino acids. From germline, CDR1 is LGHNA and CDR2 YNFKEQ. The ends were cut back, 0 bases at V and 5 bases at J, with 7 bases in the middle. The CDR3 protein is CASSQEGQTEAFF. The CDR3 DNA reads as TGTGCCAGCAGCCAAGAAGGGCAGACTGAAGCTTTCTTT.

The V call is TRBV9, the J call TRBJ1-2, with D hard to call. The CDR3 is 12 residues long. Germline CDR1 and CDR2: SGDLS and YYNGEE. Trimming shortened V by 0 bases and J by 8 bases, and 8 bases separated the two germline ends. The DNA of the CDR3 is TGTGCCAGCAGCGTAGGAACCCAAGGCTACACCTTC. This encodes CASSVGTQGYTF.

This sequence joins TRBV5-6 and TRBJ2-2; D ambiguous. Germline CDR1 SGHDT, CDR2 YYEEEE. This CDR3 contains 15 residues. Trimming pared 0 bases from V and 6 bases from J, leaving 12 bases between. CDR3 nucleotide sequence: TGTGCCAGCAGCTTGGCCCCAGCGTTCGCCGGGGAGCTGTTTTTT. As protein: CASSLAPAFAGELFF.